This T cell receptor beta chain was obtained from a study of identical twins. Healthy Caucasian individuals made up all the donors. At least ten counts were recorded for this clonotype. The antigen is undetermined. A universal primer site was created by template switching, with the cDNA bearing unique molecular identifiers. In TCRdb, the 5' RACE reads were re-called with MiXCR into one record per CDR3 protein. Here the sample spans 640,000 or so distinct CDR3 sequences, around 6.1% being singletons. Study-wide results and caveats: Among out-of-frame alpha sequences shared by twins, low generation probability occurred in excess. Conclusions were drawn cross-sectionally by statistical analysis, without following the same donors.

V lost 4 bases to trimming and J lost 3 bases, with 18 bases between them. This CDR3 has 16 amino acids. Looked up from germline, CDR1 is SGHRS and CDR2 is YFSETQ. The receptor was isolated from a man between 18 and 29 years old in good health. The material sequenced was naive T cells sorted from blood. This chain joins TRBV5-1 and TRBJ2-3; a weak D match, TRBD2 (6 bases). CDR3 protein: CASSLVRGGGTDTQYF. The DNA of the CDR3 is TGCGCCAGCAGCCTGGTTCGGGGAGGTGGGACAGATACGCAGTATTTT. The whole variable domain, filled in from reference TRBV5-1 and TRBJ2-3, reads KAGVTQTPRYLIKTRGQQVTLSCSPISGHRSVSWYQQTPGQGLQFLFEYFSETQRNKGNFPGRFSGRQFSNSRSEMNVSTLELGDSALYLCASSLVRGGGTDTQYFGPGTRLTVL.